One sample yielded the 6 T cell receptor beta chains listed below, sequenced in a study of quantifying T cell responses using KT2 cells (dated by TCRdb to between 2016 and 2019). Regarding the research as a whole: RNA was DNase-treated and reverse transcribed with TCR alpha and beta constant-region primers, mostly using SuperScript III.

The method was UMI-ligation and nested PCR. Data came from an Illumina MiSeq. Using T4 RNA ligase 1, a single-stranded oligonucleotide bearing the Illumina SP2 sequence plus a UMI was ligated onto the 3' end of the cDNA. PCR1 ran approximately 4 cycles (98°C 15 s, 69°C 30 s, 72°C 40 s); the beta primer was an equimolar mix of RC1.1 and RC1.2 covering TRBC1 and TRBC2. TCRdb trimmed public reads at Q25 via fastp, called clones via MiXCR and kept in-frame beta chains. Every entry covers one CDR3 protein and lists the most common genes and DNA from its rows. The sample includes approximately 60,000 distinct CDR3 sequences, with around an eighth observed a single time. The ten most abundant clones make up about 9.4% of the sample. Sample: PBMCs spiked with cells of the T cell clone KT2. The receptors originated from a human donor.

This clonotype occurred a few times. CDR3 region: CASSPAGRTDTQYF. Written as DNA, the CDR3 is TGCGCCAGCAGCCCGGCAGGGAGGACGGATACGCAGTATTTT. The chain recombines TRBV5-1 with TRBJ2-3, with TRBD2 as a possible D gene (6 bases). V was shortened by 4 bases and J by 6 bases, with 15 bases between the two germline ends. Germline values: CDR1 SGHRS, CDR2 YFSETQ. CDR3 length equals 14 residues.

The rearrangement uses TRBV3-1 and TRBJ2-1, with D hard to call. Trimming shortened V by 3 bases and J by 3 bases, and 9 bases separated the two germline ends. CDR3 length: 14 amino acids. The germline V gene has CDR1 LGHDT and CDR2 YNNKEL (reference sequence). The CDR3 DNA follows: TGTGCCAGCAGCCAGGCAGGTTACTACAATGAGCAGTTCTTC. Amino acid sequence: CASSQAGYYNEQFF.

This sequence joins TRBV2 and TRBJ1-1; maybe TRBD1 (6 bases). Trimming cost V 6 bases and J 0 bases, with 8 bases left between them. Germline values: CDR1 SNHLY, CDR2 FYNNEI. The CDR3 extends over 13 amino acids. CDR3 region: CASRQGLNTEAFF. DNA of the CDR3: TGTGCCAGCAGACAGGGATTGAACACTGAAGCTTTCTTT.

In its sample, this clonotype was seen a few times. The CDR3 reads CASSPPFDRGLYNEQFF. CDR3 sequence (DNA): TGTGCCAGCAGCCCGCCGTTTGACAGGGGACTCTACAATGAGCAGTTCTTC. This rearrangement joins TRBV7-9 to TRBJ2-1; 8 nucleotides match TRBD1. The germline V gene encodes CDR1 SEHNR and CDR2 FQNEAQ (reference sequence). Trimming at V came to 5 bases and at J to 3 bases, leaving 12 bases not matched to a gene. The CDR3 is made up of 17 amino acids. Drawing the rest from reference TRBV7-9 and TRBJ2-1, the complete variable domain is DTGVSQNPRHKITKRGQNVTFRCDPISEHNRLYWYRQTLGQGPEFLTYFQNEAQLEKSRLLSDRFSAERPKGSFSTLEIQRTEQGDSAMYLCASSPPFDRGLYNEQFFGPGTRLTVL.

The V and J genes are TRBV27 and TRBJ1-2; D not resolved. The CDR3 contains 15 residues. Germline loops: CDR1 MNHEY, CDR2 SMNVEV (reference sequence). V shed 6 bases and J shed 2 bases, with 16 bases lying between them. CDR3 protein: CASSLNPGPNYGYTF. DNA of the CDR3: TGTGCCAGCAGCCTGAACCCCGGGCCCAACTATGGCTACACCTTC.

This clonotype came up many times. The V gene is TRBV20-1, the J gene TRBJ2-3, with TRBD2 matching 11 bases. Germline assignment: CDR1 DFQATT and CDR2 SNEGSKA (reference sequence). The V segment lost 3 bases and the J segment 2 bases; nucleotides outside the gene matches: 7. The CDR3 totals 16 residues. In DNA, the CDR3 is TGCAGTGCTAGTTCCGGGACTAGCGGAAACACAGATACGCAGTATTTT. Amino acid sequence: CSASSGTSGNTDTQYF.